This T cell receptor (beta chain) was recorded in a study of cytomegalovirus exposure and HLA in healthy donors. PCR was performed using 60 Vbeta and 13 Jbeta primers. Clones were sequenced by immunoSEQ multiplex PCR, and TCRdb holds only the in-frame ones, with some missing. The sample records 110,000 or so clones, 70% to 85% being singletons. Sequenced input: PBMCs. The TCR originated in a woman between 18 and 29 years old in good health and CMV-seronegative.

In DNA form, the CDR3 reads TGTGCCAGCAGCCAAGATCACCTCCCGGGACTTCACAATGAGCAGTTCTTC. Its translation is CASSQDHLPGLHNEQFF. The chain uses TRBV14 and TRBJ2-1; a weak D match, TRBD2 (6 bases). The CDR3 sequence is 17 residues long. Trimming cost V 0 bases and J 5 bases, with 17 bases left between them. Germline V gene lookup returns CDR1 SGHDN and CDR2 FVKESK.